The 18 T cell receptor beta chains in this list originate from one sample, sequenced in a study of beta chain features in type 1 diabetes. Reverse transcribing all isolated RNA meant expressed TCRB transcripts were sequenced. Produced via immunoSEQ multiplex PCR; TCRdb's table is partial and in-frame only. Among 60,000 to 75,000 clones listed, approximately 59% were seen once. What was sequenced was Tregs from blood. Receptors were obtained from a woman between 18 and 29 years old in good health.

This clone turned up a few times. CDR3 loop: CASSLLEGGRTEAFF. In DNA, the CDR3 is TGTGCCAGCAGCTTATTAGAGGGAGGGAGGACTGAAGCTTTCTTT. The rearrangement joins TRBV13 to TRBJ1-1; D ambiguous. Between the trimmed V and J ends, which lost 2 bases and 5 bases, there was a span of 15 bases. The CDR3 consists of 15 residues. Germline CDR1 reads PRHDT; CDR2 reads FYEKMQ (reference sequence).

This chain uses TRBV18 with TRBJ2-3; TRBD1 agrees at 7 bases. The CDR3 spans 15 residues. The V segment lost 4 bases and the J segment 6 bases; nucleotides outside the gene matches: 10. Germline V gene data show CDR1 as KGHSH and CDR2 as LQKENI. CDR3 coding DNA: TGTGCCAGCTCACAAACCGGGACAGAGATGGATACGCAGTATTTT. Its protein is CASSQTGTEMDTQYF.

This clone was seen a few times. The rearrangement links TRBV6-5 to TRBJ1-6; D may be TRBD1 (6 bases). The V gene's germline CDR1 is MNHEY and CDR2 SVGAGI. The length of the CDR3 is 14 residues. The ends were cut back, 6 bases at V and 7 bases at J, with 13 bases in the middle. The CDR3, as DNA: TGTGCCAGCAGGCCCTTGACAGGAAATTCACCCCTCCACTTT. As protein: CASRPLTGNSPLHF.

This clone was seen a handful of times. The rearrangement links TRBV29-1 to TRBJ1-1, with 9 bases identical to TRBD1. The CDR3 consists of 13 residues. Germline CDR1 is SQVTM and CDR2 is ANQGSEA. V shed 7 bases and J 4 bases; nucleotides not matched to a gene: 7. The CDR3 region is CSAQAQGATEAFF. Written as DNA, the CDR3 is TGCAGCGCCCAGGCACAGGGGGCCACTGAAGCTTTCTTT.

J is TRBJ2-3 and V is TRBV5-6, with 7 bases fitting TRBD2. The CDR3 loop spans 14 amino acids. V dropped 4 bases and J dropped 1; count of bases not matched to a gene: 3. CDR1 SGHDT and CDR2 YYEEEE come from the germline V gene. Here the CDR3 reads CASSLTSGTDTQYF. Written as DNA, the CDR3 is TGTGCCAGCAGCCTTACTAGCGGCACAGATACGCAGTATTTT.

This chain links TRBV5-1 with TRBJ2-1; 12 bases are shared with TRBD2. Trimming at V came to 4 bases and at J to 10 bases, leaving 3 bases not matched to a gene. The CDR3 runs 13 residues. The V gene's germline CDR1 is SGHRS and CDR2 YFSETQ. CDR3: CASSIGLAGEQFF. As DNA, the CDR3 is TGCGCCAGCAGCATCGGACTAGCGGGGGAGCAGTTCTTC.

The chain links TRBV5-1 to TRBJ2-7, with TRBD1 as a possible D gene (6 bases). CDR1 SGHRS and CDR2 YFSETQ come from the germline V gene. V dropped 4 bases and J dropped 3 bases, with 17 bases sitting between them. The CDR3 runs 15 residues. Here the CDR3 reads CASSVIRDTYYEQYF. In DNA form, the CDR3 reads TGCGCCAGCAGCGTAATCCGGGACACCTACTACGAGCAGTACTTC.

The J gene is TRBJ2-7, the V gene TRBV6-1; 11 positions agree with TRBD2. This CDR3 has 15 residues. V shed 6 bases and J 2 bases; nucleotides not matched to a gene: 6. Germline CDR1 MNHNS, CDR2 SASEGT. The CDR3 DNA reads as TGTGCCAGCAGAGCCGGGACTAGCGGCGCCTACGAGCAGTACTTC. It codes for CASRAGTSGAYEQYF.

This rearrangement joins TRBV27 to TRBJ2-7, with TRBD1 matching 11 bases. The CDR3 is 15 residues long. The V gene's germline CDR1 is MNHEY and CDR2 SMNVEV (reference sequence). J gave up 1 base and V 6 bases, and 5 bases lay outside the gene matches. CDR3 nucleotide sequence: TGTGCCAGCAGCCCCCGGGACAGGGGGTCCTACGAGCAGTACTTC. This translates into CASSPRDRGSYEQYF.

The rearrangement joins TRBV5-1 to TRBJ2-5; D might be TRBD1 (7 bases). Germline V gives CDR1 SGHRS, CDR2 YFSETQ. The CDR3 length is 14 residues. Trimming removed 2 bases from V and 5 bases from J, with 13 bases in between. CDR3 loop: CASSFGGGGETQYF. The CDR3 nucleotides read TGCGCCAGCAGCTTCGGAGGGGGCGGTGAGACCCAGTACTTC.

The chain uses TRBV7-6 and TRBJ2-3, with 8 nucleotides matching TRBD2. Per germline, CDR1 SGHVS and CDR2 FNYEAQ. The V gene end was trimmed by 1 base and the J gene end by 4 bases; junction bases not matched to a gene: 10. The CDR3 spans 17 residues. As DNA, the CDR3 is TGTGCCAGCAGCTTAGGATCCGCGGGAGGTGGGTCAGATACGCAGTATTTT. Translated, it gives CASSLGSAGGGSDTQYF. The full variable domain, completed using reference TRBV7-6 and TRBJ2-3, is GAGVSQSPRYKVTKRGQDVALRCDPISGHVSLYWYRQALGQGPEFLTYFNYEAQQDKSGLPNDRFSAERPEGSISTLTIQRTEQRDSAMYRCASSLGSAGGGSDTQYFGPGTRLTVL.

V usage is TRBV11-2 and J usage is TRBJ2-6; D gene uncertain. The CDR3 covers 15 residues. Deletions cut 2 bases from V and 3 bases from J, with 8 bases between. Germline-derived CDR1 and CDR2 are SGHAT and FQNNGV. The CDR3 DNA reads as TGTGCCAGCAGCTTAACGGGTGGTGGGGCCAACGTCCTGACTTTC. It codes for CASSLTGGGANVLTF.

This rearrangement joins TRBV6-1 to TRBJ2-2; D gene unclear. The V gene lost 6 bases and the J gene lost 4 bases, with 9 bases spanning the gap. The CDR3 totals 13 residues. The germline gives CDR1 MNHNS, CDR2 SASEGT. CDR3 sequence (DNA): TGTGCCAGCAGGGCTTCGATCACCGGGGAGCTGTTTTTT. This gives the protein CASRASITGELFF.

This clone has just a few counts. The genes are TRBV7-2 and TRBJ2-5; D uncertain. In germline, CDR1 is SGHTA, CDR2 FQGNSA. V was cut by 2 bases and J by 1 base, with 5 bases left in between. The CDR3 is 13 amino acids. Here the CDR3 reads CASSLTVQETQYF. For the CDR3, the DNA is TGTGCCAGCAGCTTAACGGTCCAAGAGACCCAGTACTTC.

The chain recombines TRBV30 with TRBJ1-2, with D possibly being TRBD1 (5 bases). Germline lookup yields CDR1 GTSNPN and CDR2 SVGIG (reference sequence). The CDR3 is 13 amino acids. With 4 bases removed from V and 4 bases from J, the gap between germline ends came to 13 bases. The DNA for the CDR3 is TGTGCCTGGACCCCCCAGGGCTTCTATGGCTACACCTTC. Translated: CAWTPQGFYGYTF. Full variable domain (outside the CDR3, taken from reference TRBV30 and TRBJ1-2): SQTIHQWPATLVQPVGSPLSLECTVEGTSNPNLYWYRQAAGRGLQLLFYSVGIGQISSEVPQNLSASRPQDRQFILSSKKLLLSDSGFYLCAWTPQGFYGYTFGSGTRLTVV.

The chain carries TRBV7-3 and TRBJ2-7; 7 bases map to TRBD1. Germline V lookup: CDR1 SGHTA, CDR2 FQGTGA. The CDR3 spans 14 residues. Trimming removed 5 bases from V and 4 bases from J; junction bases left unmatched: 8. This CDR3 reads CASSEGSGGYEQYF. The CDR3 DNA follows: TGTGCCAGCAGCGAAGGATCAGGGGGTTACGAGCAGTACTTC.

The sample holds one count of this clone. This chain joins TRBV18 and TRBJ1-4; no clear D gene. Deletions cut 3 bases from V and 4 bases from J, with 9 bases between. CDR3 length: 14 residues. CDR1 KGHSH and CDR2 LQKENI come from the germline V gene. The CDR3 protein is CASSPLAGNEKLFF. CDR3 bases: TGTGCCAGCTCACCTCTAGCGGGTAATGAAAAACTGTTTTTT.

The rearrangement links TRBV7-2 to TRBJ2-3; the match to TRBD2 covers 13 bases. CDR3 size: 16 residues. The junction had 4 bases not matched to a gene; V was cut back by 4 bases and J by 3 bases. Germline CDR1 reads SGHTA; CDR2 reads FQGNSA. For the CDR3, the DNA is TGTGCCAGCAGCTGGGGACTAGCGGGATTAACAGATACGCAGTATTTT. Its translation: CASSWGLAGLTDTQYF.